This record concerns one T cell receptor beta chain sequence. Source study methods: Nucleated cell number was recorded as an estimate derived from reference gene primer amplification. TCRdb's copy holds only in-frame clones and misses some; the assay was immunoSEQ multiplex PCR. D and trimming come from the DNA, and the V and J calls and clone size come from that table. The sample shows 30,000 to 35,000 clones, over 70% of them seen only once. CDR1 MGHRA and CDR2 YSYEKL come from the germline V gene. V shed 5 bases and J shed 9 bases, with 26 bases lying between them. CDR3 length: 18 amino acids. This entry comes from a study of blood T cell repertoires in COVID-19. Study-level background: COVID-19 samples from acute and convalescent phases originated in the United States, Italy and Spain.

What was sequenced was peripheral blood. The receptor was isolated from a man older than 75 with acute or convalescent COVID-19. V gene TRBV4-1 combines with J gene TRBJ1-6; possibly TRBD1 for D (5 bases). CDR3 in DNA: TGCGCCAGCAGCATTCGGGACTTTATTGGACCCATAATTTCACCCCTCCACTTT. Encoded protein: CASSIRDFIGPIISPLHF.